These T cell receptor beta chains were read from a single sample in a study of lymphopenia after photon versus proton radiotherapy. Generated by immunoSEQ multiplex PCR, the TCRdb table keeps only in-frame clones and is missing some. The sample carries tens of thousands of clones, around four fifths recorded once. Sequenced here: peripheral blood, sampled from a patient treated with proton-based radiotherapy. Receptors originate from a man aged 60 to 75 with pancreatic cancer. Each CDR3 is given with its conserved first and last residue. Expanded clones get a size class; other rows say once, few or many, or leave the size out.

v_gene: TRBV6-1; abundance: .; len: 14; CDR3aa: CASWSGGSQYEQYF
v_gene: TRBV9; abundance: .; len: 13; CDR3aa: CASREAGQAGYTF
v_gene: TRBV14; abundance: .; len: 14; CDR3aa: CASSFLWGNTEAFF
v_gene: TRBV7-8; abundance: .; len: 15; CDR3aa: CASSSGAQFGNTIYF
v_gene: TRBV4-1; abundance: .; len: 15; CDR3aa: CASSPYWTVNTEAFF
v_gene: TRBV4-1; abundance: few; len: 18; CDR3aa: CASSPQKDSPNRAHGYTF
v_gene: TRBV4-3; abundance: .; len: 15; CDR3aa: CASSQVTGGINEQFF
v_gene: TRBV27; abundance: .; len: 17; CDR3aa: CASSLGQGVGGANVLTF
v_gene: TRBV28; abundance: .; len: 15; CDR3aa: CASRKTGTLGQPQHF
v_gene: TRBV7-9; abundance: .; len: 15; CDR3aa: CASSPGTGMKETQYF
v_gene: TRBV5-4; abundance: .; len: 15; CDR3aa: CASSLTGQRNTEAFF
v_gene: TRBV7-2; abundance: .; len: 14; CDR3aa: CASSLGDGNQPQHF
v_gene: TRBV28; abundance: .; len: 13; CDR3aa: CASTAGGYETQYF
v_gene: TRBV5-1; abundance: .; len: 17; CDR3aa: CASSSGSGTGVYNEQFF
v_gene: TRBV2; abundance: .; len: 13; CDR3aa: CASSEGRADTQYF
v_gene: TRBV19; abundance: .; len: 14; CDR3aa: CASSTGANTGELFF
v_gene: TRBV19; abundance: .; len: 15; CDR3aa: CASSTSTGAGNTIYF
v_gene: TRBV29-1; abundance: .; len: 13; CDR3aa: CSAGTVDSYEQYF
v_gene: TRBV28; abundance: .; len: 15; CDR3aa: CASSLYRGGTYEQYF
v_gene: TRBV7-9; abundance: few; len: 12; CDR3aa: CASSLQGMGYTF
v_gene: TRBV5-1; abundance: .; len: 13; CDR3aa: CASSLAGSYGYTF
v_gene: TRBV30; abundance: .; len: 16; CDR3aa: CATPRTANSGANVLTF
v_gene: TRBV7-8; abundance: .; len: 15; CDR3aa: CASSLAPAVSYEQYF
v_gene: TRBV5-8; abundance: .; len: 17; CDR3aa: CASSLGQALGGANVLTF
v_gene: TRBV28; abundance: .; len: 16; CDR3aa: CASRPRPNVTYNEQFF
v_gene: TRBV7-2; abundance: .; len: 17; CDR3aa: CASSLKSADRGNQPQHF
v_gene: TRBV29-1; abundance: once; len: 12; CDR3aa: CSVAGTPYEQYF
v_gene: TRBV7-8; abundance: once; len: 17; CDR3aa: CASSLGPSTYSNQPQHF